In this sample, the clone carrying this TCR beta chain turned up many times. Its target is not known. The CDR3 is 15 amino acids. CDR1 and CDR2 from the germline V gene are SGHTA and FQGNSA. V dropped 3 bases and J dropped 6; count of bases not matched to a gene: 6. Single cDNA molecules in the library carried unique molecular identifiers attached during preparation. MiXCR, applied by TCRdb to the RACE reads, yields one record per CDR3 protein. The sample shows 75,000 to 90,000 distinct CDR3 sequences, 7% to 8% of them seen only once. The source of the sample is a study of human T cells and chemical hapten exposure. Study-wide background: Weekly administration of diphenylcyclopropenone to the scalp of patients continued throughout the approximately 24-week study. Regarding the study as a whole: Following DPC sensitization, TCRs present above 1 in 1000 frequency showed no change.

Noted time point: patch test 1, 2 weeks after DPC sensitization. Described treatment: therapeutic diphenylcyclopropenone sensitization with weekly scalp DPC. V gene TRBV7-2 combines with J gene TRBJ2-3; 10 bases map to TRBD2. This receptor was identified in a woman aged 30 to 39 with alopecia areata. Some clones in this sample may be carry-over from other donors' samples. The specimen comprised whole blood, sampled in connection with sensitization to the hapten diphenylcyclopropenone (DPC). The CDR3 here is CASSLKRGGSDTQYF. The CDR3 bases are TGTGCCAGCAGCTTGAAGCGGGGGGGATCGGATACGCAGTATTTT.